This TCR beta chain was recorded in a study of spatial heterogeneity in lung cancer. Time point: sample taken at primary tumor resection. Sequencing of whole RNA from tumor, nontumor lung or frozen PBMC involved no sorting. Details on this clonotype: No antigen is known for it.

Study conclusions and caveats: Whereas they appeared in blood less at follow-up, ubiquitous expanded tumor TCRs appeared there more at resection.

The CDR3 is 14 residues long. The V segment lost 6 bases and the J segment 9 bases; nucleotides outside the gene matches: 7. Per the germline V gene, CDR1 is SGHAT and CDR2 is FQDESV (reference sequence). The study tagged each TCR cDNA molecule with a unique molecular identifier. TCRdb ran MiXCR on the 5' RACE reads and lists one entry per CDR3 protein. Found here are about 1,400 distinct CDR3 sequences, 46% of them singletons; the top ten hold around 39%. The chain carries TRBV11-1 and TRBJ1-6, with 8 bases matching TRBD1. The origin of this receptor is a female donor with early-stage non-small cell lung cancer. The sequencing used PBMCs, collected at surgery. Written as DNA, the CDR3 is TGTGCCAGCAGGGGCCCAGGGGGCTTTTCACCCCTCCACTTT. Its translation: CASRGPGGFSPLHF. Filled out from reference TRBV11-1 and TRBJ1-6, the complete variable domain reads EAEVAQSPRYKITEKSQAVAFWCDPISGHATLYWYRQILGQGPELLVQFQDESVVDDSQLPKDRFSAERLKGVDSTLKIQPAELGDSAMYLCASRGPGGFSPLHFGNGTRLTVT.